These 25 T cell receptor beta chains were all obtained from the same sample, sequenced in a study of TIL therapy for anti-PD-1-resistant metastatic lung cancer. The time point is: pre-treatment sample, taken before nivolumab and TIL therapy. Sequencing used immunoSEQ v3. The method was immunoSEQ multiplex PCR; TCRdb's version includes in-frame clones alone and lacks a portion of them. The sample comprises 50,000 to 70,000 clones, 75% to 90% of which are singletons, and less than 3.5% rests with the top ten. The specimen was blood, collected at baseline. Source of these receptors: a person aged 30 to 80 with non-small cell lung cancer.

V usage is TRBV7-2 and J usage is TRBJ2-1; 7 bases map to TRBD2. The CDR3 has 15 residues. CDR1 is SGHTA and CDR2 is FQGNSA in the germline V gene. Germline trimming cut 6 bases from V and 2 bases from J; bases unmatched to any gene: 7. In DNA, the CDR3 is TGTGCCAGCAGGCCCGCGACTAGCCCCTACAATGAGCAGTTCTTC. It codes for CASRPATSPYNEQFF.

The genes are TRBV4-1 and TRBJ1-5; perhaps TRBD1 as D (5 bases). The CDR3 loop spans 15 amino acids. CDR1 MGHRA and CDR2 YSYEKL come from the germline V gene. The V and J ends lost 0 bases and 7 bases respectively, with 13 bases between them. This CDR3 reads CASSQDPQGRQPQHF. The CDR3 region has the DNA TGCGCCAGCAGCCAAGATCCCCAGGGCCGGCAGCCCCAGCATTTT.

This clone was recorded once. The rearrangement uses TRBV19 and TRBJ2-2; possible D gene TRBD2, 5 bases. Deletions cut 1 base from V and 7 bases from J, with 16 bases between. This CDR3 has 16 amino acids. Germline V gives CDR1 LNHDA, CDR2 SQIVND (reference sequence). In nucleotides, the CDR3 is TGTGCCAGTAGTATAGTTGGGCTAGCAGAGGACGGGGAGCTGTTTTTT. Its protein is CASSIVGLAEDGELFF.

The chain uses TRBV19 and TRBJ2-1; 13 bases are a match to TRBD2. This CDR3 spans 16 amino acids. V dropped 3 bases and J dropped 7; count of bases not matched to a gene: 6. The germline CDR1 and CDR2 sequences are LNHDA and SQIVND (reference sequence). DNA for the CDR3: TGTGCCAGTAGTATCGGGACTAGCGGGATCAGGAATGAGCAGTTCTTC. It is translated as CASSIGTSGIRNEQFF.

The chain has TRBV7-9 and TRBJ2-5, with D maybe TRBD1 (6 bases). Germline V gene lookup returns CDR1 SEHNR and CDR2 FQNEAQ (reference sequence). The germline V and J ends were trimmed by 6 bases and 5 bases, with 10 bases remaining between them. CDR3 length: 12 amino acids. In nucleotides, the CDR3 is TGTGCCAGCAGTAGGGGGATGGAGACCCAGTACTTC. Residues: CASSRGMETQYF.

V usage is TRBV14 and J usage is TRBJ2-3, with D perhaps given as TRBD1 or TRBD2 (5 bases each). Germline V gene data show CDR1 as SGHDN and CDR2 as FVKESK. Deletions cut 8 bases from V and 6 bases from J, with 15 bases between. The CDR3 is 13 residues long. Written as DNA, the CDR3 is TGTGCCAGCGGGACCCCAGAAGGGGATACGCAGTATTTT. It is translated as CASGTPEGDTQYF.

The V and J genes are TRBV7-2 and TRBJ1-5; no firm D call. This CDR3 contains 13 residues. Looked up from germline, CDR1 is SGHTA and CDR2 is FQGNSA. V was shortened by 5 bases and J by 2 bases, with 7 bases between the two germline ends. The CDR3 nucleotides read TGTGCCAGCAGCCCCGGCCGCAATCAGCCCCAGCATTTT. Translated, it gives CASSPGRNQPQHF. Drawing the rest from reference TRBV7-2 and TRBJ1-5, the complete variable domain is GAGVSQSPSNKVTEKGKDVELRCDPISGHTALYWYRQSLGQGLEFLIYFQGNSAPDKSGLPSDRFSAERTGGSVSTLTIQRTQQEDSAVYLCASSPGRNQPQHFGDGTRLSIL.

The rearrangement links TRBV7-9 to TRBJ2-3; possibly TRBD2 for D (6 bases). The CDR3 consists of 14 residues. CDR1 and CDR2 (germline): SEHNR, FQNEAQ (reference sequence). V was cut by 4 bases and J by 10 bases, with 18 bases left in between. The CDR3 loop is CASSYPGLAPAQYF. The CDR3 region has the DNA TGTGCCAGCAGCTACCCGGGACTTGCTCCTGCGCAGTATTTT.

The chain recombines TRBV7-2 with TRBJ2-5; no clear D gene. CDR1 and CDR2 from the germline V gene are SGHTA and FQGNSA. The V end lost 5 bases, the J end lost 1 base, and 2 bases lay between the germline ends. The CDR3 totals 11 residues. The CDR3 sequence is CASSLQETQYF. CDR3 in DNA: TGTGCCAGCAGCCTCCAAGAGACCCAGTACTTC.

The gene calls are TRBV7-6 and TRBJ2-3; D is ambiguous. V lost 5 bases and J lost 1, with 13 bases in between. Per germline, CDR1 SGHVS and CDR2 FNYEAQ. This CDR3 spans 15 amino acids. In DNA form, the CDR3 reads TGTGCCAGCAGCCCCAGCAGGAGAGGCACAGATACGCAGTATTTT. It specifies CASSPSRRGTDTQYF.

The genes are TRBV2 and TRBJ2-2; TRBD2 matches at 7 bases. From germline, CDR1 is SNHLY and CDR2 FYNNEI. The CDR3 covers 15 residues. After removal of 1 base from V and 5 bases from J, the junction contained 4 bases not matched to a gene. The CDR3 reads CASSEGGGWTGELFF. The CDR3 DNA sequence: TGTGCCAGCAGTGAAGGGGGAGGGTGGACCGGGGAGCTGTTTTTT.

The V and J genes are TRBV2 and TRBJ2-2; D not resolved. V was pared by 7 bases and J by 4 bases, with 16 bases between. This CDR3 comprises 15 residues. CDR1 and CDR2 from the germline V gene are SNHLY and FYNNEI. CDR3 region: CASIGNPGSTGELFF. DNA of the CDR3: TGTGCCAGCATTGGGAACCCGGGTAGCACCGGGGAGCTGTTTTTT.

This clone was counted between two and nine times. The rearrangement uses TRBV28 and TRBJ1-2, with D tentatively TRBD1 (6 bases). V was trimmed by 6 bases and J by 5 bases, leaving 22 bases between them. This CDR3 has 16 amino acids. Germline CDR1 is MDHEN and CDR2 is SYDVKM. CDR3 coding DNA: TGTGCCAGCAGCGAGGCTTCCGGGGGGCTGGTGTATGGCTACACCTTC. As protein: CASSEASGGLVYGYTF.

The chain carries TRBV4-2 and TRBJ2-1; 11 positions match TRBD2. The CDR3 is 16 amino acids. J gave up 4 bases and V 3 bases, and 5 bases lay outside the gene matches. The germline V gene encodes CDR1 LGHNA and CDR2 YNFKEQ. CDR3 DNA sequence: TGTGCCAGCAGCCATTCGACTAGCGGGGAGTACAATGAGCAGTTCTTC. Translated, it gives CASSHSTSGEYNEQFF.

J is TRBJ2-1 and V is TRBV19; 11 nucleotides agree with TRBD2. This CDR3 contains 15 residues. V lost 4 bases to trimming and J lost 9 bases; unmatched junction nucleotides: 8. Germline lookup yields CDR1 LNHDA and CDR2 SQIVND (reference sequence). The CDR3 sequence: CASSTIAGGPREQFF. Here the CDR3 DNA reads TGTGCCAGTAGTACCATAGCGGGGGGGCCGCGTGAGCAGTTCTTC. Supplemented by reference TRBV19 and TRBJ2-1, the full variable domain reads DGGITQSPKYLFRKEGQNVTLSCEQNLNHDAMYWYRQDPGQGLRLIYYSQIVNDFQKGDIAEGYSVSREKKESFPLTVTSAQKNPTAFYLCASSTIAGGPREQFFGPGTRLTVL.

V is TRBV9 and J is TRBJ2-7; TRBD1 is a possible D gene (5 bases). V lost 3 bases, J lost 6 bases, and 16 bases lay in between. Germline values: CDR1 SGDLS, CDR2 YYNGEE. The CDR3 totals 14 residues. CDR3 in DNA: TGTGCCAGCAGCGGGGGCCCCCCGAGTACCGAGCAGTACTTC. Translation gives CASSGGPPSTEQYF.

The chain joins TRBV6-6 to TRBJ2-4, with D perhaps matching TRBD1 or TRBD2 (6 bases each). The CDR3 covers 13 residues. Germline V gene data show CDR1 as MNHNY and CDR2 as SVGAGI (reference sequence). V was trimmed by 11 bases and J by 6 bases, leaving 17 bases between them. The CDR3 DNA reads TGTGCCGCGGCGGAGGGGGGCCGAAACATTCAGTACTTC. Its protein is CAAAEGGRNIQYF.

CDR3 loop: CASSFGLHQPQHF. For the CDR3, the DNA is TGTGCCAGCAGTTTTGGGTTACATCAGCCCCAGCATTTT. The chain combines TRBV28 with TRBJ1-5; D unresolved. The CDR3 is made up of 13 amino acids. V lost 3 bases and J 5 bases, leaving 8 bases between the germline ends. CDR1 is MDHEN, CDR2 SYDVKM, per germline.

As concerns this clone: Other DNA sequences in this specimen translate into the identical CDR3. The rearrangement joins TRBV28 to TRBJ1-5, with D maybe TRBD1 (5 bases). Germline CDR1 reads MDHEN; CDR2 reads SYDVKM. The CDR3 totals 14 residues. With 3 bases removed from V and 6 bases from J, the gap between germline ends came to 12 bases. This chain's CDR3 is CASSFPVGGQPQHF. DNA for the CDR3: TGTGCCAGCAGTTTCCCCGTGGGGGGTCAGCCCCAGCATTTT.

The rearrangement uses TRBV6-1 and TRBJ2-6, with 10 bases lining up with TRBD1. The V gene end was trimmed by 5 bases and the J gene end by 2 bases; junction bases not matched to a gene: 6. The CDR3 has 17 amino acids. The germline V gene encodes CDR1 MNHNS and CDR2 SASEGT. CDR3 region: CASSKDRGRTGANVLTF. DNA for the CDR3: TGTGCCAGCAGTAAAGACAGGGGGCGAACTGGGGCCAACGTCCTGACTTTC.

The DNA for the CDR3 is TGTGCCAGCAGTTCGGGACTAAGGAATGAGACCCAGTACTTC. Residues: CASSSGLRNETQYF. The V and J genes are TRBV28 and TRBJ2-5; TRBD2 matches 7 bases. This CDR3 contains 14 residues. V shed 4 bases and J 5 bases; nucleotides not matched to a gene: 7. CDR1 MDHEN and CDR2 SYDVKM come from the germline V gene.

This clone came up a few times. Distinct nucleotide sequences in the sample also encode this CDR3. The chain recombines TRBV7-9 with TRBJ2-7; D may match TRBD1 or TRBD2 (5 bases each). V was trimmed by 4 bases and J by 4 bases, leaving 11 bases between them. The CDR3 loop spans 13 amino acids. Germline V gives CDR1 SEHNR, CDR2 FQNEAQ (reference sequence). The CDR3 bases are TGTGCCAGCAGCTCGGGACGGGCATACGAGCAGTACTTC. It specifies CASSSGRAYEQYF.

The chain combines TRBV9 with TRBJ2-1; 9 bases match TRBD1. V dropped 4 bases and J dropped 6; count of bases not matched to a gene: 11. The CDR3 totals 16 residues. In germline, CDR1 is SGDLS, CDR2 YYNGEE. CDR3 protein: CASSSPTGTGFNEQFF. The DNA of the CDR3 is TGTGCCAGCAGCTCCCCAACCGGGACAGGGTTCAATGAGCAGTTCTTC.

CDR3 protein: CASSYGQGNTIYF. CDR3 nucleotides: TGTGCCAGCAGTTACGGTCAGGGAAACACCATATATTTT. V and J are TRBV6-5 and TRBJ1-3; unclear D gene. The CDR3 extends over 13 amino acids. In germline, CDR1 is MNHEY, CDR2 SVGAGI. Trimming removed 2 bases from V and 4 bases from J, with 6 bases in between.

The chain is built from TRBV28 and TRBJ1-1; TRBD1 aligns across 7 bases. The CDR3 is 18 amino acids. Per the germline V gene, CDR1 is MDHEN and CDR2 is SYDVKM. V shed 4 bases and J 6 bases; nucleotides not matched to a gene: 20. CDR3 bases: TGTGCCAGCAGTTACCCGAGACAGGGACCCTCCGTGATGGCTGAAGCTTTCTTT. Protein sequence: CASSYPRQGPSVMAEAFF.